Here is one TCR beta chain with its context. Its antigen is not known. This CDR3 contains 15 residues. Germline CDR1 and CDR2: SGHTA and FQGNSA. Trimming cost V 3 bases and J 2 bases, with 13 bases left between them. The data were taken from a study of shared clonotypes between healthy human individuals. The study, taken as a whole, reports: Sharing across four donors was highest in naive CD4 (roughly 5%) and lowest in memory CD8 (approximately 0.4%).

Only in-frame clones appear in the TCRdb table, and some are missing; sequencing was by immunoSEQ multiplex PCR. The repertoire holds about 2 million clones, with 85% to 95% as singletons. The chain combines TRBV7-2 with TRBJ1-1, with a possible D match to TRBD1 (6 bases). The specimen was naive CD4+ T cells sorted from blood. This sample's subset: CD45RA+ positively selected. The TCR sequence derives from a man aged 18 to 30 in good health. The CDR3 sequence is CASSLSAGQNTEAFF. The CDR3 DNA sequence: TGTGCCAGCAGCTTGTCCGCGGGACAAAACACTGAAGCTTTCTTT.